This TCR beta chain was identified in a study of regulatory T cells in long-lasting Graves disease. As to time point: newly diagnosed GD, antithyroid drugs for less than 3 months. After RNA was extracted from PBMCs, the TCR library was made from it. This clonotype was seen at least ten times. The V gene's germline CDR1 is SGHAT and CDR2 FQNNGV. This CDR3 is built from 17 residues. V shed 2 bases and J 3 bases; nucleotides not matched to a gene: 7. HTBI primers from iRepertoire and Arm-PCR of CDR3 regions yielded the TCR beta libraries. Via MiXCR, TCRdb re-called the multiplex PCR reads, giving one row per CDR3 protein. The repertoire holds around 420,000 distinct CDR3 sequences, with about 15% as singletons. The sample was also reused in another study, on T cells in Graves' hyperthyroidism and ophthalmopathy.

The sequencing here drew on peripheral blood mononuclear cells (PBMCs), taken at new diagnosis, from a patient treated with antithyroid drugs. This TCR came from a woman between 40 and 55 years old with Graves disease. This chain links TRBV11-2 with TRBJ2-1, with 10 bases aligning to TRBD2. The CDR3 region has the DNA TGTGCCAGCAGCTTATCCCTGACTAGCGGGTACTACAATGAGCAGTTCTTC. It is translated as CASSLSLTSGYYNEQFF.